This paragraph covers one TCR beta chain sequence. Trimming left V 5 bases short and J 5 bases short, with 12 bases between. Germline V gene sequence: CDR1 SGHKS, CDR2 YYEKEE (reference sequence). There are 13 residues in the CDR3. The sample comes from a study of control samples from healthy donors and cancer patients. Generated by immunoSEQ multiplex PCR, the TCRdb table keeps only in-frame clones and is missing some. The sample has approximately 100,000 clones, around nine tenths seen once. The sequence was collected from a man aged 25-40 years in good health. The gene calls are TRBV5-5 and TRBJ2-3; maybe TRBD1 (5 bases). Sequenced sample: blood. CDR3 residues: CASSLRTGDTQYF. DNA of the CDR3: TGTGCCAGCAGTCTACGAACAGGAGATACGCAGTATTTT.